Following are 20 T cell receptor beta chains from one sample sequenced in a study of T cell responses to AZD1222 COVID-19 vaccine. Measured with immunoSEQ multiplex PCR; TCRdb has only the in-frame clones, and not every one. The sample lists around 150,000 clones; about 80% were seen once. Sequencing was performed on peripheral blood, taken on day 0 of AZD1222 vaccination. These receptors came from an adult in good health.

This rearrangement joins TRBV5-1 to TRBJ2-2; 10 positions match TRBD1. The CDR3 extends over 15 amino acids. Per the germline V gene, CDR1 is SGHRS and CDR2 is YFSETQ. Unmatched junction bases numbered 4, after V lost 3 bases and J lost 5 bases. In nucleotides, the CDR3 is TGCGCCAGCAGCTCTCCGGGACAGGGGACCGGGGAGCTGTTTTTT. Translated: CASSSPGQGTGELFF.

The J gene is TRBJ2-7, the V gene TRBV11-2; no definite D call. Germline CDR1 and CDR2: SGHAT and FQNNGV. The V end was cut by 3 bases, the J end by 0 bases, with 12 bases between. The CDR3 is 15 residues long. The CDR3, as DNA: TGTGCCAGCAGCTTCTCTGGCAGAGGCTCCTACGAGCAGTACTTC. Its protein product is CASSFSGRGSYEQYF.

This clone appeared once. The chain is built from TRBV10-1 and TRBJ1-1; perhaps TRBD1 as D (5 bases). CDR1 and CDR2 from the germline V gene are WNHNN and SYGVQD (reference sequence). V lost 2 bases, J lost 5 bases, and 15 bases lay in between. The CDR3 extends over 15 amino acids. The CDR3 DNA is TGCGCCAGCAGTGAGGGTGGGGCCGGAGGTACTGAAGCTTTCTTT. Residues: CASSEGGAGGTEAFF.

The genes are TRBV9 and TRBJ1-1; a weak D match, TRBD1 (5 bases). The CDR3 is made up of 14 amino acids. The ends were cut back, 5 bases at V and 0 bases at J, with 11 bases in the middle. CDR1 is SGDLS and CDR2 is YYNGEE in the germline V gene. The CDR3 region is CASSRDEVNTEAFF. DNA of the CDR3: TGTGCCAGCAGTAGGGACGAGGTGAACACTGAAGCTTTCTTT.

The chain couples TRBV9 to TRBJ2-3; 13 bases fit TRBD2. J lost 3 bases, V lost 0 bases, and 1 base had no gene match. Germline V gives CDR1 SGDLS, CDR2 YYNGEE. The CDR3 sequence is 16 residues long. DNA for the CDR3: TGTGCCAGCAGCGTAGCGGGACTAGCGGGGACAGATACGCAGTATTTT. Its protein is CASSVAGLAGTDTQYF.

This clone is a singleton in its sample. The CDR3 DNA reads as TGTGCCATCAAGGGGACAGGGGTCACCGGGGAGCTGTTTTTT. Amino acid sequence: CAIKGTGVTGELFF. The chain combines TRBV10-3 with TRBJ2-2, with TRBD1 identical over 10 bases. J was trimmed by 4 bases and V by 7 bases; bases with no gene match: 3. CDR3 length: 14 amino acids. The V gene's germline CDR1 is ENHRY and CDR2 SYGVKD.

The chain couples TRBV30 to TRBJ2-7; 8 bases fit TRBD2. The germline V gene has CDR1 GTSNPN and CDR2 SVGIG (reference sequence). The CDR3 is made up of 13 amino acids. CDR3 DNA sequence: TGTGGGGGTAGCGGGACCCACCTTGAGGAGCAGTACTTC. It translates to CGGSGTHLEEQYF.

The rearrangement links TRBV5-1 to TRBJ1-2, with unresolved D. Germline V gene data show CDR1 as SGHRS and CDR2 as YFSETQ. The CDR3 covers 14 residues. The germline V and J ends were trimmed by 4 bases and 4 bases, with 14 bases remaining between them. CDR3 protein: CASSQNNGVYGYTF. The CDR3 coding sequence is TGCGCCAGCAGCCAAAACAACGGAGTCTATGGCTACACCTTC. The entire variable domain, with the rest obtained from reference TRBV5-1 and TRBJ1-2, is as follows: KAGVTQTPRYLIKTRGQQVTLSCSPISGHRSVSWYQQTPGQGLQFLFEYFSETQRNKGNFPGRFSGRQFSNSRSEMNVSTLELGDSALYLCASSQNNGVYGYTFGSGTRLTVV.

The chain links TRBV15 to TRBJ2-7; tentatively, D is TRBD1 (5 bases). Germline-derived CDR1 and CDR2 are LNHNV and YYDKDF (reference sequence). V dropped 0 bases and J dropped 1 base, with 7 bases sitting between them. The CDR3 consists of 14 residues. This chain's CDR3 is CATSRDRQSYEQYF. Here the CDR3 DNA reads TGTGCCACCAGCAGAGATAGACAGTCCTACGAGCAGTACTTC. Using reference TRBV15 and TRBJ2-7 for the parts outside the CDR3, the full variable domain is DAMVIQNPRYQVTQFGKPVTLSCSQTLNHNVMYWYQQKSSQAPKLLFHYYDKDFNNEADTPDNFQSRRPNTSFCFLDIRSPGLGDTAMYLCATSRDRQSYEQYFGPGTRLTVT.

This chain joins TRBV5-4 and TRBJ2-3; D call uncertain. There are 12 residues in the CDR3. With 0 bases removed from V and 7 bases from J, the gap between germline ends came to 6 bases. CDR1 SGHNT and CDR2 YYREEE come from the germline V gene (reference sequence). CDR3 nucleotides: TGTGCCAGCAGCTTGGTTGGGAATACGCAGTATTTT. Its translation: CASSLVGNTQYF.

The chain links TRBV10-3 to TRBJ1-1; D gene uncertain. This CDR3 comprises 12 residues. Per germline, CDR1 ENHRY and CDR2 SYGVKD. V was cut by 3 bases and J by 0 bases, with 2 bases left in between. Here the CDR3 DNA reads TGTGCCATCAGTGAACTGAACACTGAAGCTTTCTTT. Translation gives CAISELNTEAFF.

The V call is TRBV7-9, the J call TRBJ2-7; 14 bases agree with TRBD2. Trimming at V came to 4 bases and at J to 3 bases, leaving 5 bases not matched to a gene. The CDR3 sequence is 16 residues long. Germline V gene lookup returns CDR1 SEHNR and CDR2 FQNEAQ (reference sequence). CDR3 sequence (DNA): TGTGCCAGCAGCTCGGGACTAGCGGGAGATGTCTACGAGCAGTACTTC. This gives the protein CASSSGLAGDVYEQYF. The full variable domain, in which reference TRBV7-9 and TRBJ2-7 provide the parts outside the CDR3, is DTGVSQNPRHKITKRGQNVTFRCDPISEHNRLYWYRQTLGQGPEFLTYFQNEAQLEKSRLLSDRFSAERPKGSFSTLEIQRTEQGDSAMYLCASSSGLAGDVYEQYFGPGTRLTVT.

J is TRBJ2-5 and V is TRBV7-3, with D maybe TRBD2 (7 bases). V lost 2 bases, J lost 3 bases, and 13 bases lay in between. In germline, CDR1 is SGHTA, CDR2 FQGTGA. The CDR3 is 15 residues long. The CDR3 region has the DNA TGTGCCAGCAGCTTATTGGGGGGGCCCAAAGAGACCCAGTACTTC. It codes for CASSLLGGPKETQYF.

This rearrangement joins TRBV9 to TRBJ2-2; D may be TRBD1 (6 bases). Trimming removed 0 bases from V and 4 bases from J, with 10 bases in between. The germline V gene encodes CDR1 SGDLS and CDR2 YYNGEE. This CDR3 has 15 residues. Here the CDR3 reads CASSVGAGVTGELFF. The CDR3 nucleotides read TGTGCCAGCAGCGTAGGAGCAGGGGTCACCGGGGAGCTGTTTTTT. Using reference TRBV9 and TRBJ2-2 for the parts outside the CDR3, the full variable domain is DSGVTQTPKHLITATGQRVTLRCSPRSGDLSVYWYQQSLDQGLQFLIQYYNGEERAKGNILERFSAQQFPDLHSELNLSSLELGDSALYFCASSVGAGVTGELFFGEGSRLTVL.

As DNA, the CDR3 is TGTGCCAGCAGCTTGGACACCTCGGGGGCTGGGGCCAACGTCCTGACTTTC. Protein: CASSLDTSGAGANVLTF. The V call is TRBV7-9, the J call TRBJ2-6; D perhaps matches TRBD2 (6 bases). Looked up from germline, CDR1 is SEHNR and CDR2 is FQNEAQ (reference sequence). The CDR3 is 17 amino acids. V was clipped by 3 bases and J by 2 bases, with 14 bases between them.

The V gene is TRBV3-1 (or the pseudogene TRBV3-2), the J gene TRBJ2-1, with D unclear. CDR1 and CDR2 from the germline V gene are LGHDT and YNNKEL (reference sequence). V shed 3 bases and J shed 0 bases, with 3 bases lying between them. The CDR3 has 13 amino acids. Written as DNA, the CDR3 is TGTGCCAGCAGCCACCCCTCCTACAATGAGCAGTTCTTC. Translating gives CASSHPSYNEQFF.

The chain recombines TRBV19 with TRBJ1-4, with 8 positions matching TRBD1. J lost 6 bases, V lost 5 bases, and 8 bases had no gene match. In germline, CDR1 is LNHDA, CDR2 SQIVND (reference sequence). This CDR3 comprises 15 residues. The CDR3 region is CASSPQGVEDEKLFF. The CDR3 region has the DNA TGTGCCAGTAGTCCACAGGGGGTAGAGGATGAAAAACTGTTTTTT.

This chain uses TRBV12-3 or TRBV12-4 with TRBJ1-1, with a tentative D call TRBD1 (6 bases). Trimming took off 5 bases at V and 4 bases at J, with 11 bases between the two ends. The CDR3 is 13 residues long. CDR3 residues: CASSVQGITEAFF. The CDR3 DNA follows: TGTGCCAGCAGTGTACAGGGTATCACTGAAGCTTTCTTT.

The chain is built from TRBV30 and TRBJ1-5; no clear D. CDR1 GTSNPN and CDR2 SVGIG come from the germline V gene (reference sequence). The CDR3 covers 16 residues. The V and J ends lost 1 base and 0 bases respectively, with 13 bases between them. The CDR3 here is CAWSAVPATSNQPQHF. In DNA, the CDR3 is TGTGCCTGGAGTGCTGTCCCCGCGACTAGCAATCAGCCCCAGCATTTT.

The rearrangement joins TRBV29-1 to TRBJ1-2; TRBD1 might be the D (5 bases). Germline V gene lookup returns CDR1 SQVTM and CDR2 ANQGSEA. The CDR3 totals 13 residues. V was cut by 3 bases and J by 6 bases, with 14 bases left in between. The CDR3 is CSVELGVSNGYTF. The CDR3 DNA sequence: TGCAGCGTTGAGTTGGGGGTATCAAATGGCTACACCTTC.